This T cell receptor (beta chain) was captured in a study of T cells in tuberculosis. Broader study findings: GMM-specific TCRs were nearer to active tuberculosis alpha repertoires, suggesting expansion. Active tuberculosis cases were adults; controls were adolescents.

Unmatched junction bases numbered 11, after V lost 6 bases and J lost 2 bases. CDR1 LNHDA and CDR2 SQIVND come from the germline V gene (reference sequence). This CDR3 region has 17 residues. The assay was immunoSEQ multiplex PCR, and TCRdb's table has in-frame clones only and misses some. The table records about 35,000 clones, approximately 93% of them present only once. This clone was picked up one time. No antigen is known for it. The sample comprised PBMCs. The clonotype was recovered from a donor aged 10 to 29 with latent tuberculosis or without tuberculosis infection. This rearrangement joins TRBV19 to TRBJ2-3; 10 positions agree with TRBD2. The CDR3 loop is CASSSTTSGGATDTQYF. CDR3 DNA: TGTGCCAGTAGCTCCACCACAAGCGGGGGGGCCACAGATACGCAGTATTTT.